These 22 T cell receptor beta chains originate from one sample sequenced in a study of CD8+CD57+ T cells in acquired aplastic anemia. It was genomic DNA that served as the template for profiling TCR beta VDJ and CDR3. Each CDR3 protein gets one entry after TCRdb re-called the reads with MiXCR. In the table there are fewer than 200,000 distinct CDR3 sequences, less than 50% of which are singletons. An expansion of CD8+CD57+ cells by flow cytometry had been shown in patients chosen for sequencing. Source material: sorted CD4+, CD8+, or CD8+CD57+ T cells (not recorded which) from PBMCs. The receptors originated from a human donor with aplastic anemia.

J is TRBJ2-4 and V is TRBV6-1, with no clear D. CDR3 size: 15 residues. The V end was cut by 0 bases, the J end by 10 bases, with 16 bases between. Germline V gene lookup returns CDR1 MNHNS and CDR2 SASEGT. CDR3 region: CASSEAPGNIPIQYF. Here the CDR3 DNA reads TGTGCCAGCAGTGAAGCGCCTGGTAACATCCCTATTCAGTACTTC.

In this sample, this clonotype turned up many times. The V gene is TRBV29-1, the J gene TRBJ2-7; TRBD2 aligns across 8 bases. Germline lookup yields CDR1 SQVTM and CDR2 ANQGSEA. This CDR3 region has 12 residues. The V gene end was trimmed by 5 bases and the J gene end by 1 base; junction bases not matched to a gene: 1. Here the CDR3 DNA reads TGCAGCGTTCAGCGGGGGTCCTACGAGCAGTACTTC. It specifies CSVQRGSYEQYF.

This chain joins TRBV2 and TRBJ2-7, with 8 bases fitting TRBD2. The CDR3 length is 13 residues. V dropped 4 bases and J dropped 6; count of bases not matched to a gene: 5. Germline assignment: CDR1 SNHLY and CDR2 FYNNEI. The CDR3: CASSAETSGEQYF. DNA of the CDR3: TGTGCCAGCAGTGCAGAAACTAGCGGCGAGCAGTACTTC. Combining the CDR3 with reference TRBV2 and TRBJ2-7 gives the whole variable domain EPEVTQTPSHQVTQMGQEVILRCVPISNHLYFYWYRQILGQKVEFLVSFYNNEISEKSEIFDDQFSVERPDGSNFTLKIRSTKLEDSAMYFCASSAETSGEQYFGPGTRLTVT.

In this sample, this clonotype turned up many times. The chain is built from TRBV2 and TRBJ1-5; D gene ambiguous. The germline CDR1 and CDR2 sequences are SNHLY and FYNNEI. The CDR3 covers 14 residues. Trimming took 7 bases from V and 7 from J, leaving 17 bases between them. The CDR3 region is CASNPDGESQPQHF. The CDR3 DNA sequence: TGTGCCAGCAACCCCGACGGGGAGAGCCAGCCCCAGCATTTT.

This clonotype was seen only a few times. The V gene is TRBV25-1, the J gene TRBJ2-1; TRBD2 matches 14 bases. Germline V gene data show CDR1 as MGHDK and CDR2 as SYGVNS. V lost 4 bases to trimming and J lost 4 bases; unmatched junction nucleotides: 0. This CDR3 has 15 amino acids. The CDR3 nucleotides are TGTGCCAGCAGTGGACTAGCGGGAGGGTACAATGAGCAGTTCTTC. Protein sequence: CASSGLAGGYNEQFF.

This clonotype was recorded at least ten times. V gene TRBV5-1 combines with J gene TRBJ1-1; D is uncertain. Germline loops: CDR1 SGHRS, CDR2 YFSETQ. V lost 0 bases, J lost 0 bases, and 3 bases lay in between. The CDR3 is 13 amino acids. The CDR3 DNA is TGCGCCAGCAGCTTGGGGCTGAACACTGAAGCTTTCTTT. This gives the protein CASSLGLNTEAFF.

The chain couples TRBV20-1 to TRBJ2-1; D unresolved. The CDR3 is made up of 13 amino acids. The germline V gene encodes CDR1 DFQATT and CDR2 SNEGSKA (reference sequence). Deletions cut 0 bases from V and 5 bases from J, with 8 bases between. The CDR3, as DNA: TGCAGTGCTAGAGATGAGGCGGACAATGAGCAGTTCTTC. Protein sequence: CSARDEADNEQFF.

This clonotype was observed many times. V usage is TRBV12-3 or TRBV12-4 and J usage is TRBJ2-7; D might be TRBD1 (6 bases). The CDR3 is 14 residues long. V was shortened by 4 bases and J by 4 bases, with 14 bases between the two germline ends. The CDR3 sequence is CASSSGETVYEQYF. Here the CDR3 DNA reads TGTGCCAGCAGTTCAGGGGAGACGGTTTACGAGCAGTACTTC.

V and J are TRBV6-2 or TRBV6-3 and TRBJ2-1, with TRBD2 matching 8 bases. Germline CDR1 is MNHEY and CDR2 is SVGEGT. With 2 bases clipped from V and 13 bases from J, the junction kept 4 bases outside the gene matches. CDR3 length equals 12 residues. The chain's CDR3 is CASSYGAGGQFF. CDR3 DNA: TGTGCCAGCAGTTACGGGGCGGGAGGTCAGTTCTTC.

This clonotype has just one count. The gene calls are TRBV24-1 and TRBJ2-3; D possibly corresponds to TRBD2 (6 bases). Germline V gene sequence: CDR1 KGHDR, CDR2 SFDVKD. V lost 3 bases to trimming and J lost 0 bases, with 12 bases between them. CDR3 length: 16 amino acids. CDR3 region: CATSDGTGSSTDTQYF. CDR3 in DNA: TGTGCCACCAGTGATGGGACTGGCTCTAGCACAGATACGCAGTATTTT.

This clonotype was seen repeatedly, ten times or more. The gene calls are TRBV20-1 and TRBJ1-1; TRBD1 aligns across 9 bases. Unmatched junction bases numbered 9, after V lost 1 base and J lost 0 bases. This CDR3 spans 17 amino acids. The V gene's germline CDR1 is DFQATT and CDR2 SNEGSKA (reference sequence). CDR3 nucleotide sequence: TGCAGTGCTAGAGCCGCCGACAGGGGGGCTTTGAACACTGAAGCTTTCTTT. Translating gives CSARAADRGALNTEAFF.

CDR3 residues: CATNTEAFF. The CDR3 nucleotides read TGCGCCACTAACACTGAAGCTTTCTTT. This sequence joins TRBV5-1 and TRBJ1-1, with no clear D. Trimming shortened V by 9 bases and J by 2 bases, and 2 bases separated the two germline ends. CDR3 length: 9 residues. The V gene's germline CDR1 is SGHRS and CDR2 YFSETQ. The full variable domain, completed using reference TRBV5-1 and TRBJ1-1, is KAGVTQTPRYLIKTRGQQVTLSCSPISGHRSVSWYQQTPGQGLQFLFEYFSETQRNKGNFPGRFSGRQFSNSRSEMNVSTLELGDSALYLCATNTEAFFGQGTRLTVV.

This clonotype was counted only a few times. The V gene is TRBV25-1, the J gene TRBJ2-1; D not resolved. The V and J ends lost 5 bases and 7 bases respectively, with 12 bases between them. CDR3 length equals 13 residues. From germline, CDR1 is MGHDK and CDR2 SYGVNS. The CDR3 reads CASSFTRRNEQFF. The CDR3 region has the DNA TGTGCCAGCAGTTTCACCAGGCGGAATGAGCAGTTCTTC.

This clonotype was recorded at least ten times. The rearrangement links TRBV7-2 to TRBJ2-3, with 8 positions matching TRBD2. The CDR3 runs 15 residues. V dropped 2 bases and J dropped 4; count of bases not matched to a gene: 5. Per germline, CDR1 SGHTA and CDR2 FQGNSA. The DNA of the CDR3 is TGTGCCAGCAGCTTACAGGCGGGGGGATCAGATACGCAGTATTTT. Its protein product is CASSLQAGGSDTQYF.

This clonotype was detected only once. Just one base apart from a much larger clone, this may be a read error. This sequence joins TRBV5-1 and TRBJ1-3; D is possibly TRBD1 (6 bases). CDR1 SGHRS and CDR2 YFSETQ come from the germline V gene. V was trimmed by 0 bases and J by 8 bases, leaving 15 bases between them. This CDR3 is 15 amino acids long. The CDR3 region has the DNA TGCGCCAGCAGCTTGGTTTCGGGGGCAGGAGACACCATATATTTT. Encoded protein: CASSLVSGAGDTIYF.

This chain joins TRBV28 and TRBJ1-5; D not certain. This CDR3 region has 13 residues. Germline CDR1 is MDHEN and CDR2 is SYDVKM. V dropped 2 bases and J dropped 14 bases, with 16 bases sitting between them. CDR3 loop: CASSLGNPEHEHF. As DNA, the CDR3 is TGTGCCAGCAGTTTAGGGAACCCAGAACACGAGCATTTT. Drawing the rest from reference TRBV28 and TRBJ1-5, the complete variable domain is DVKVTQSSRYLVKRTGEKVFLECVQDMDHENMFWYRQDPGLGLRLIYFSYDVKMKEKGDIPEGYSVSREKKERFSLILESASTNQTSMYLCASSLGNPEHEHFGDGTRLSIL.

The gene calls are TRBV11-2 and TRBJ2-2; TRBD1 or TRBD2 may be the D gene (6 bases each). The CDR3 has 17 residues. The germline V gene encodes CDR1 SGHAT and CDR2 FQNNGV. V lost 5 bases to trimming and J lost 6 bases, with 22 bases between them. The CDR3 loop is CASSPRGYQGSAGELFF. DNA of the CDR3: TGTGCCAGCAGCCCCCGGGGGTACCAGGGGAGTGCCGGGGAGCTGTTTTTT.

The rearrangement links TRBV20-1 to TRBJ2-2, with D unclear. Germline assignment: CDR1 DFQATT and CDR2 SNEGSKA (reference sequence). Trimming shortened V by 6 bases and J by 4 bases, and 18 bases separated the two germline ends. The CDR3 is 15 amino acids. The CDR3 is CSAKGLGRSTGELFF. CDR3 DNA: TGCAGTGCGAAAGGCCTCGGAAGATCCACCGGGGAGCTGTTTTTT.

As concerns this clonotype: The junction and the germline gene differ at one end; a read error may be behind it. The chain combines TRBV11-2 with TRBJ1-4; 7 nucleotides agree with TRBD1. The CDR3 sequence is 15 residues long. Germline assignment: CDR1 SGHAT and CDR2 FQNNGV. The CDR3 sequence: CASSPGGRRSEKLFF. The CDR3 DNA is TGTGCCAGCAGCCCAGGGGGGAGAAGAAGTGAAAAACTGTTTTTC.

This clonotype was seen once. This rearrangement joins TRBV15 to TRBJ2-7; weak D call: TRBD2 (6 bases). CDR1 LNHNV and CDR2 YYDKDF come from the germline V gene (reference sequence). The ends were cut back, 5 bases at V and 1 base at J, with 24 bases in the middle. The CDR3 is 18 residues long. This chain's CDR3 is CATSPRGLLRLPSYEQYF. The CDR3 DNA reads TGTGCCACCAGCCCCCGAGGACTATTGCGACTTCCTTCCTACGAGCAGTACTTC.

The CDR3 is CSARDRDRGPDYGYTF. The DNA of the CDR3 is TGCAGTGCTAGAGATCGAGACAGGGGGCCAGACTATGGCTACACCTTC. The chain recombines TRBV20-1 with TRBJ1-2; 10 bases map to TRBD1. CDR3 size: 16 residues. The V gene end was trimmed by 0 bases and the J gene end by 3 bases; junction bases not matched to a gene: 7. The germline gives CDR1 DFQATT, CDR2 SNEGSKA (reference sequence).

This clonotype appeared a few times. This chain joins TRBV10-3 and TRBJ2-5; D could derive from TRBD1 or TRBD2 (5 bases each). The germline CDR1 and CDR2 sequences are ENHRY and SYGVKD. This CDR3 is built from 15 residues. Trimming cost V 2 bases and J 4 bases, with 14 bases left between them. CDR3 sequence: CAISEVSRDGETQYF. The CDR3 coding sequence is TGTGCCATCAGTGAGGTATCCCGGGACGGAGAGACCCAGTACTTC.